This note documents a single T cell receptor beta chain sequence. The antigen is not known. The PCR made use of 60 Vbeta and 13 Jbeta primers. The assay was immunoSEQ multiplex PCR, and TCRdb's table has in-frame clones only and misses some. The sample has fewer than 100,000 clones, approximately 80% seen once. The source of the sample is a study of cytomegalovirus exposure and HLA in healthy donors. Broader study findings: A few of the chains that were CMV-associated were confirmed in vitro to be specific for CMV antigens.

The CDR3 runs to 16 residues. V lost 5 bases to trimming and J lost 3 bases; unmatched junction nucleotides: 10. Looked up from germline, CDR1 is MNHEY and CDR2 is SMNVEV (reference sequence). Sample: PBMCs. This sequence joins TRBV27 and TRBJ2-3; 8 bases map to TRBD2. The receptor was isolated from a middle-aged man in good health and CMV-seronegative. CDR3 loop: CASSGLAGTGTDTQYF. The CDR3 bases are TGTGCCAGCAGTGGATTAGCGGGAACAGGGACAGATACGCAGTATTTT.